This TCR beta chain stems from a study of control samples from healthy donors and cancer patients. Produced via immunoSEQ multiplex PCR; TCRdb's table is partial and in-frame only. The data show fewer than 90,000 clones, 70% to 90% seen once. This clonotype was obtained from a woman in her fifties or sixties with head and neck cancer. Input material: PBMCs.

The CDR3 DNA reads TGTGCCAGCAGTTCCCTTGGAGGGGGCTACACCTTC. Protein product: CASSSLGGGYTF. The chain carries TRBV6-4 and TRBJ1-2; no clear D. CDR1 and CDR2 from the germline V gene are MRHNA and SNTAGT. The CDR3 runs 12 residues. V shed 5 bases and J shed 8 bases, with 12 bases lying between them.